These 32 T cell receptor beta chains were all obtained from the same sample, sequenced in a study of response to subunit inactivated influenza vaccine. One entry per CDR3 protein results from TCRdb running MiXCR on the RT-PCR reads. The data contain approximately 300,000 distinct CDR3 sequences, 22% of them seen just once; the ten biggest clones take up about a tenth. Sequencing was performed on PBMCs from blood, taken about 20 months after vaccination. The receptor set was obtained from a man between 50 and 75 years old who received an inactivated influenza vaccine.

This chain uses TRBV18 with TRBJ2-3, with 11 bases fitting TRBD2. Germline assignment: CDR1 KGHSH and CDR2 LQKENI. V lost 6 bases, J lost 5 bases, and 13 bases stayed unmatched. The CDR3 has 17 residues. The CDR3 reads CASSWRPLAGGQDTQYF. Written as DNA, the CDR3 is TGTGCCAGCTCCTGGAGACCATTAGCGGGAGGGCAAGATACGCAGTATTTT.

This clonotype showed up just a few times. The genes are TRBV19 and TRBJ1-6; 7 nucleotides agree with TRBD1. V shed 4 bases and J 7 bases; nucleotides not matched to a gene: 13. Looked up from germline, CDR1 is LNHDA and CDR2 is SQIVND (reference sequence). The CDR3 consists of 17 residues. In nucleotides, the CDR3 is TGTGCCAGTAGTACCTCAACCGGGACAGTTTTCAATTCACCCCTCCACTTT. This codes for CASSTSTGTVFNSPLHF.

A note on this clonotype: A much larger clone differs from this one at a single base, so this may be a read error. The genes are TRBV29-1 and TRBJ2-7; D is unresolved. This CDR3 spans 12 amino acids. Germline lookup yields CDR1 SQVTM and CDR2 ANQGSEA. Trimming took 4 bases from V and 2 from J, leaving 9 bases between them. The CDR3, as DNA: TGCAGCGTTGGAGCCCCGCCCTACGAGCAGTACTTC. Amino acid sequence: CSVGAPPYEQYF.

Only a few counts were recorded for this clonotype. The V and J genes are TRBV7-3 and TRBJ2-7, with D possibly being TRBD1 or TRBD2 (6 bases each). Germline V gene sequence: CDR1 SGHTA, CDR2 FQGTGA. The CDR3 runs 13 residues. V gave up 4 bases and J gave up 7 bases, with 14 bases separating them. CDR3 in DNA: TGTGCCAGCAGCTCTTCGACTAGGGGGGAGCAGTACTTC. It codes for CASSSSTRGEQYF.

The V and J genes are TRBV12-3 or TRBV12-4 and TRBJ1-5; D not certain. The CDR3 has 14 amino acids. Trimming stripped 7 bases from V and 1 base from J, with 11 bases between. The CDR3 loop is CASTSDGSNQPQHF. The CDR3 region has the DNA TGTGCCAGCACGTCCGACGGGAGCAATCAGCCCCAGCATTTT.

The chain recombines TRBV5-6 with TRBJ2-2; D remains ambiguous. V lost 0 bases to trimming and J lost 1 base, with 4 bases between them. Germline loops: CDR1 SGHDT, CDR2 YYEEEE. The CDR3 loop spans 14 amino acids. The CDR3 sequence: CASSLGVNTGELFF. The CDR3, as DNA: TGTGCCAGCAGCTTGGGGGTGAACACCGGGGAGCTGTTTTTT.

V usage is TRBV5-1 and J usage is TRBJ1-1; D remains unclear. The length of the CDR3 is 16 residues. Trimming removed 4 bases at V and 0 bases at J, with 16 bases between. Germline V gene data show CDR1 as SGHRS and CDR2 as YFSETQ. The CDR3 reads CASSPYAAAMNTEAFF. The CDR3 DNA reads TGCGCCAGCAGCCCTTACGCTGCTGCAATGAACACTGAAGCTTTCTTT.

This clonotype was counted a few times. A read error may account for a junction end that differs from germline. This chain links TRBV19 with TRBJ1-4; D gene unclear. The CDR3 has 12 residues. Looked up from germline, CDR1 is LNHDA and CDR2 is SQIVND (reference sequence). The CDR3 protein is CASSKYGGPGHF. The CDR3 bases are TGTGCCAGTAGTAAGTACGGTGGACCGGGCCATTTT.

The chain recombines TRBV5-1 with TRBJ1-4; no definite D call. This CDR3 region has 12 residues. In germline, CDR1 is SGHRS, CDR2 YFSETQ. V was shortened by 3 bases and J by 8 bases, with 8 bases between the two germline ends. CDR3 in DNA: TGCGCCAGCAGCTCTACATCAGAAAAACTGTTTTTT. Translation: CASSSTSEKLFF.

This clonotype was seen only a few times. CDR3 nucleotide sequence: TGTGCCAGCAGCCGAAATACAGGGGGCAGAAACACTGAAGCTTTCTTT. Residues: CASSRNTGGRNTEAFF. This chain links TRBV12-3 or TRBV12-4 with TRBJ1-1; TRBD1 matches 9 bases. Trimming cost V 6 bases and J 2 bases; bases outside gene matches: 10. CDR3 length equals 16 residues.

The rearrangement uses TRBV20-1 and TRBJ2-5; tentative D call: TRBD2 (6 bases). Germline CDR1 is DFQATT and CDR2 is SNEGSKA (reference sequence). The CDR3 extends over 14 amino acids. With 5 bases removed from V and 3 bases from J, the gap between germline ends came to 16 bases. The CDR3 DNA reads as TGCAGTGCTGGAGCCGGGACTGCAAAAGAGACCCAGTACTTC. Translation gives CSAGAGTAKETQYF.

This chain connects TRBV5-1 to TRBJ2-7, with TRBD1 matching 11 bases. The CDR3 is 15 amino acids. Trimming took 4 bases from V and 7 from J; bases not matched to a gene: 10. The germline CDR1 and CDR2 sequences are SGHRS and YFSETQ. CDR3 coding DNA: TGCGCCAGCAGCCCCAGGACAGGGGGCGCCTGGGAGCAGTACTTC. This sequence encodes CASSPRTGGAWEQYF.

The chain is built from TRBV15 and TRBJ2-1; D possibly corresponds to TRBD2 (6 bases). V was cut by 2 bases and J by 9 bases, with 20 bases left in between. Germline CDR1 reads LNHNV; CDR2 reads YYDKDF (reference sequence). The CDR3 length is 16 residues. This chain's CDR3 is CATSRNNAVLATEQFF. The CDR3 DNA reads as TGTGCCACCAGCAGAAACAACGCGGTACTAGCTACTGAGCAGTTCTTC.

This clonotype was found a few times. J is TRBJ1-2 and V is TRBV28, with no clear D. The CDR3 sequence is 13 residues long. V gave up 6 bases and J gave up 1 base, with 9 bases separating them. The germline gives CDR1 MDHEN, CDR2 SYDVKM. CDR3 loop: CASRDGFNYGYTF. The CDR3, as DNA: TGTGCCAGCAGAGATGGATTTAACTATGGCTACACCTTC.

The chain combines TRBV5-1 with TRBJ1-1, with 8 bases matching TRBD1. The CDR3 totals 15 residues. Trimming took 5 bases from V and 0 from J; bases not matched to a gene: 6. Germline values: CDR1 SGHRS, CDR2 YFSETQ. DNA of the CDR3: TGCGCCAGCAGGGACGACAGGGGTTTGAACACTGAAGCTTTCTTT. It is translated as CASRDDRGLNTEAFF.

The CDR3 DNA reads TGTGCCAGCAGCTCCGATAGGACTAGCGGGTGGACTCAGTTCTTC. Translating it yields CASSSDRTSGWTQFF. The rearrangement links TRBV7-9 to TRBJ2-1; the match to TRBD2 covers 11 bases. The CDR3 is made up of 15 amino acids. The V gene's germline CDR1 is SEHNR and CDR2 FQNEAQ (reference sequence). Unmatched junction bases numbered 12, after V lost 4 bases and J lost 13 bases.

This clonotype was seen only a few times. The V and J genes are TRBV4-3 and TRBJ2-2; 12 bases map to TRBD2. Germline loops: CDR1 LGHNA, CDR2 YSLEER. The CDR3 is 16 residues long. The ends lost 4 bases at V and 3 bases at J; junction bases unmatched: 3. The CDR3 loop is CASSPLAGGYTGELFF. The DNA of the CDR3 is TGCGCCAGCAGCCCACTAGCGGGGGGATACACCGGGGAGCTGTTTTTT.

The chain is built from TRBV10-3 and TRBJ2-1; D is tentatively TRBD1 or TRBD2 (5 bases each). Germline CDR1 and CDR2: ENHRY and SYGVKD. The CDR3 covers 14 residues. Trimming stripped 4 bases from V and 6 bases from J, with 13 bases between. Here the CDR3 reads CAISGRGEGNEQFF. CDR3 nucleotide sequence: TGTGCCATCAGTGGAAGGGGCGAGGGCAATGAGCAGTTCTTC.

The genes are TRBV5-1 and TRBJ2-7; D might be TRBD1 (5 bases). The CDR3 is made up of 11 amino acids. Deletions cut 4 bases from V and 9 bases from J, with 11 bases between. CDR1 and CDR2 (germline): SGHRS, YFSETQ. The CDR3 coding sequence is TGCGCCAGCAGCCTGGACAAAGGGCAGTACTTC. Protein sequence: CASSLDKGQYF.

This clonotype is a singleton in its sample. V is TRBV29-1 and J is TRBJ2-1; 9 bases are shared with TRBD2. Germline loops: CDR1 SQVTM, CDR2 ANQGSEA. V was pared by 4 bases and J by 4 bases, with 5 bases of the junction left unmatched. The CDR3 sequence is 14 residues long. CDR3 residues: CSVGRSGRYNEQFF. For the CDR3, the DNA is TGCAGCGTTGGCCGTAGCGGGAGATACAATGAGCAGTTCTTC.

Many counts were recorded for this clonotype. The gene calls are TRBV11-2 and TRBJ2-6; TRBD1 matches at 8 bases. The V gene end was trimmed by 4 bases and the J gene end by 0 bases; junction bases not matched to a gene: 8. This CDR3 is 18 amino acids long. Germline loops: CDR1 SGHAT, CDR2 FQNNGV. The CDR3 DNA is TGTGCCAGCAGCTCCGGGACAGGAGTAAGCTCTGGGGCCAACGTCCTGACTTTC. Translation gives CASSSGTGVSSGANVLTF.

This chain links TRBV5-6 with TRBJ2-7; the D is unclear. This CDR3 spans 14 amino acids. V lost 1 base and J lost 0, with 8 bases in between. Germline lookup yields CDR1 SGHDT and CDR2 YYEEEE. This CDR3 reads CASSLPLLSYEQYF. The CDR3 DNA is TGTGCCAGCAGCTTGCCCCTCCTCTCCTACGAGCAGTACTTC.

The chain recombines TRBV7-9 with TRBJ2-7; D unresolved. Germline loops: CDR1 SEHNR, CDR2 FQNEAQ (reference sequence). The CDR3 runs to 13 residues. V was trimmed by 5 bases and J by 1 base, leaving 9 bases between them. The CDR3 protein is CASSGWVSYEQYF. In DNA form, the CDR3 reads TGTGCCAGCAGCGGGTGGGTTTCCTACGAGCAGTACTTC.

V gene TRBV5-1 combines with J gene TRBJ1-1; 8 bases fit TRBD1. The CDR3 is 16 amino acids. The J segment lost 5 bases and the V segment lost 4 bases, leaving 13 bases of the junction unmatched. Germline V lookup: CDR1 SGHRS, CDR2 YFSETQ. The chain's CDR3 is CASSRSTGDDATEAFF. The CDR3 DNA reads as TGCGCCAGCAGCAGGTCGACAGGGGACGATGCGACTGAAGCTTTCTTT.

This clonotype was observed a handful of times. The gene calls are TRBV6-1 and TRBJ1-1; TRBD1 is a possible D gene (6 bases). The CDR3 sequence is 15 residues long. Germline CDR1 and CDR2: MNHNS and SASEGT. V lost 6 bases and J 5 bases, leaving 19 bases between the germline ends. As DNA, the CDR3 is TGTGCCAGCAGAACCATACAGGGCGAATATACTGAAGCTTTCTTT. This sequence encodes CASRTIQGEYTEAFF.

The chain recombines TRBV6-2 or TRBV6-3 with TRBJ1-6; perhaps TRBD1 as D (6 bases). The CDR3 is 16 residues long. V lost 5 bases and J lost 8, with 19 bases in between. The germline gives CDR1 MNHEY, CDR2 SVGEGT. In nucleotides, the CDR3 is TGTGCCAGCAGTCGGGGGCTCCGGCCCGCGGATTCACCCCTCCACTTT. Protein product: CASSRGLRPADSPLHF.

V is TRBV30 and J is TRBJ2-7, with D possibly being TRBD1 or TRBD2 (5 bases each). The CDR3 sequence is 14 residues long. Germline V gene data show CDR1 as GTSNPN and CDR2 as SVGIG (reference sequence). Deletions cut 2 bases from V and 2 bases from J, with 13 bases between. CDR3 region: CAWSPGRGTYEQYF. CDR3 nucleotides: TGTGCCTGGAGTCCGGGACGGGGAACCTACGAGCAGTACTTC.

This clonotype was observed at least ten times. V is TRBV7-2 and J is TRBJ1-1; TRBD1 aligns across 8 bases. The CDR3 sequence is 15 residues long. Germline CDR1 and CDR2: SGHTA and FQGNSA. J was trimmed by 0 bases and V by 5 bases; bases with no gene match: 5. The CDR3 DNA follows: TGTGCCAGCAGCATCTACAGGGGGTTGAACACTGAAGCTTTCTTT. Protein sequence: CASSIYRGLNTEAFF.

V gene TRBV20-1 combines with J gene TRBJ1-2; 7 nucleotides align to TRBD1. This CDR3 is built from 12 residues. The junction had 5 bases not matched to a gene; V was cut back by 6 bases and J by 4 bases. Germline V CDR1 and CDR2: DFQATT, SNEGSKA (reference sequence). In DNA form, the CDR3 reads TGCAGTGCCCACCAGGGGGTCTATGGCTACACCTTC. Its protein product is CSAHQGVYGYTF.

There are many counts of this clonotype. This rearrangement joins TRBV5-1 to TRBJ1-2, with D possibly matching TRBD1 (6 bases). This CDR3 contains 15 residues. Germline assignment: CDR1 SGHRS and CDR2 YFSETQ. V was clipped by 7 bases and J by 0 bases, with 16 bases between them. The CDR3 region is CASAESGAANYGYTF. The CDR3 DNA follows: TGCGCCAGCGCCGAATCGGGGGCGGCTAACTATGGCTACACCTTC. Complete variable domain (other parts from reference TRBV5-1 and TRBJ1-2): KAGVTQTPRYLIKTRGQQVTLSCSPISGHRSVSWYQQTPGQGLQFLFEYFSETQRNKGNFPGRFSGRQFSNSRSEMNVSTLELGDSALYLCASAESGAANYGYTFGSGTRLTVV.

This chain uses TRBV13 with TRBJ2-3; D possibly matches TRBD1 or TRBD2 (5 bases each). The germline gives CDR1 PRHDT, CDR2 FYEKMQ (reference sequence). Between the trimmed V and J ends, which lost 3 bases and 0 bases, there was a span of 13 bases. This CDR3 is 16 amino acids long. The CDR3 coding sequence is TGTGCCAGCAGCTTGCACGGGGCAGTTAGCACAGATACGCAGTATTTT. Protein product: CASSLHGAVSTDTQYF.

This clonotype was seen more than once but under ten times. This chain joins TRBV9 and TRBJ2-2, with no clear D. V was cut by 0 bases and J by 5 bases, with 5 bases left in between. The CDR3 spans 13 residues. Germline loops: CDR1 SGDLS, CDR2 YYNGEE. DNA of the CDR3: TGTGCCAGCAGCGTAGTTCCGACCGGGGAGCTGTTTTTT. Its translation: CASSVVPTGELFF. The full variable domain, its missing parts supplied by reference TRBV9 and TRBJ2-2, is DSGVTQTPKHLITATGQRVTLRCSPRSGDLSVYWYQQSLDQGLQFLIQYYNGEERAKGNILERFSAQQFPDLHSELNLSSLELGDSALYFCASSVVPTGELFFGEGSRLTVL.